The 16 T cell receptor beta chains reported below all come from one sample, sequenced in a study of T-cell reconstitution after alpha-beta-depleted transplantation in children. TCRbeta library construction was performed incorporating unique molecular identifiers. One entry per CDR3 protein results from TCRdb running MiXCR on the PCR reads. The data show 300,000 to 400,000 distinct CDR3 sequences, approximately 23% seen once. Specimen: PBMCs, mostly from graft donor cells, collected 180 days after TCRalphabeta/CD19-depleted stem cell transplant. These receptors were collected from a male patient between 5 and 17 years old who had a stem cell transplant for acute lymphoblastic leukemia, so the T cells may come from the graft donor.

This clonotype was recorded a few times. V and J are TRBV3-1 and TRBJ2-1, with TRBD2 as a possible D gene (6 bases). Trimming shortened V by 8 bases and J by 2 bases, and 16 bases separated the two germline ends. CDR3 length equals 15 residues. Looked up from germline, CDR1 is LGHDT and CDR2 is YNNKEL (reference sequence). CDR3 protein: CASAPRGKAYNEQFF. CDR3 bases: TGTGCCAGCGCCCCGCGGGGTAAGGCCTACAATGAGCAGTTCTTC.

The table lists this clonotype with a few counts. An end of the junction does not agree with germline; a read error may underlie this. The V and J genes are TRBV19 and TRBJ2-7; TRBD1 might be the D (6 bases). The CDR3 contains 15 residues. Germline lookup yields CDR1 LNHDA and CDR2 SQIVND (reference sequence). The CDR3 spells CASSLDTGSSYEQYF. DNA of the CDR3: TGTGCCAGTAGTTTAGACACAGGGAGCTCCTACGAGCAGTACTTC.

This clonotype was observed a handful of times. This chain uses TRBV4-1 with TRBJ2-7, with D unresolved. Trimming pared 0 bases from V and 5 bases from J, leaving 14 bases between. Germline assignment: CDR1 MGHRA and CDR2 YSYEKL. The CDR3 runs to 15 residues. The CDR3 nucleotides read TGCGCCAGCAGCCAAGAGGACCGGATCCAGGACGAGCAGTACTTC. This encodes CASSQEDRIQDEQYF.

This clonotype has more than one count but fewer than ten. The J gene is TRBJ2-5, the V gene TRBV29-1; the D gene is possibly TRBD2 (6 bases). Germline V gives CDR1 SQVTM, CDR2 ANQGSEA. V was cut by 3 bases and J by 5 bases, with 16 bases left in between. This CDR3 comprises 14 residues. This chain's CDR3 is CSVDPGLRGETQYF. The DNA of the CDR3 is TGCAGCGTTGATCCGGGACTTCGAGGGGAGACCCAGTACTTC.

The CDR3 DNA follows: TGTGCCATCAGTGAGGAAATGGGCACCAAAAACATTCAGTACTTC. Translation: CAISEEMGTKNIQYF. The chain combines TRBV10-3 with TRBJ2-4; D uncertain. The germline gives CDR1 ENHRY, CDR2 SYGVKD. Trimming left V 2 bases short and J 2 bases short, with 10 bases between. This CDR3 region has 15 residues.

This sequence joins TRBV20-1 and TRBJ2-3; 14 nucleotides agree with TRBD2. This CDR3 region has 18 residues. Germline CDR1 is DFQATT and CDR2 is SNEGSKA (reference sequence). Trimming at V came to 0 bases and at J to 8 bases, leaving 13 bases not matched to a gene. The CDR3 region has the DNA TGCAGTGCTAGAGATCCTGGACTAGCGGGAGGCCCGTTTGTTACGCAGTATTTT. Encoded protein: CSARDPGLAGGPFVTQYF.

This clonotype was counted between two and nine times. The chain employs TRBV24-1 and TRBJ2-6, with 7 bases matching TRBD1. The CDR3 runs 19 residues. Germline CDR1 KGHDR, CDR2 SFDVKD. After removal of 2 bases from V and 3 bases from J, the junction contained 12 bases not matched to a gene. The CDR3 nucleotides read TGTGCCACCAGTGATTGGGAGACTAACAGGGGCCATGGGGCCAACGTCCTGACTTTC. Translation: CATSDWETNRGHGANVLTF.

V usage is TRBV5-5 and J usage is TRBJ2-5; D is ambiguous. The germline V gene encodes CDR1 SGHKS and CDR2 YYEKEE (reference sequence). There are 13 residues in the CDR3. Deletions cut 0 bases from V and 2 bases from J, with 5 bases between. CDR3 loop: CASSLAIQETQYF. The CDR3 DNA reads TGTGCCAGCAGCTTGGCCATACAAGAGACCCAGTACTTC.

This clonotype was recorded at least ten times. The chain employs TRBV5-5 and TRBJ2-7; no reliable D call. Germline CDR1 SGHKS, CDR2 YYEKEE (reference sequence). Trimming took off 4 bases at V and 2 bases at J, with 7 bases between the two ends. The CDR3 loop spans 12 amino acids. Here the CDR3 DNA reads TGTGCCAGCAGCGCACGTACCTACGAGCAGTACTTC. Amino acid sequence: CASSARTYEQYF.

This clonotype was seen a few times. This rearrangement joins TRBV4-1 to TRBJ2-7; 11 nucleotides align to TRBD1. The CDR3 spans 15 residues. The V gene end was trimmed by 3 bases and the J gene end by 2 bases; junction bases not matched to a gene: 3. Germline CDR1 is MGHRA and CDR2 is YSYEKL. CDR3 in amino acids: CASSHPGQGAYEQYF. In DNA form, the CDR3 reads TGCGCCAGCAGCCACCCGGGACAGGGGGCCTACGAGCAGTACTTC.

The sample holds a few counts of this clonotype. The V call is TRBV4-1, the J call TRBJ2-1; the D gene is possibly TRBD2 (5 bases). CDR1 is MGHRA, CDR2 YSYEKL, per germline. The CDR3 spans 14 residues. V was clipped by 4 bases and J by 7 bases, with 14 bases between them. The CDR3 region is CASSPRGRLNEQFF. The CDR3 DNA reads as TGCGCCAGCAGCCCAAGAGGGCGGTTGAATGAGCAGTTCTTC.

The chain joins TRBV29-1 to TRBJ1-2; unclear D gene. The CDR3 loop spans 11 amino acids. CDR1 SQVTM and CDR2 ANQGSEA come from the germline V gene. The V and J ends lost 7 bases and 8 bases respectively, with 14 bases between them. The CDR3 bases are TGCAGCGCCCGAGACAAGTTGGGCTACACCTTC. Translating it yields CSARDKLGYTF.

V usage is TRBV10-3 and J usage is TRBJ1-6; D uncertain. Between the trimmed V and J ends, which lost 10 bases and 3 bases, there was a span of 16 bases. This CDR3 is 15 amino acids long. Germline CDR1 reads ENHRY; CDR2 reads SYGVKD. In nucleotides, the CDR3 is TGTGCCACCGAACCGGAGGTCGGCTATAATTCACCCCTCCACTTT. This sequence encodes CATEPEVGYNSPLHF.

This clonotype was picked up a small number of times. The chain links TRBV7-2 to TRBJ2-1; 8 positions agree with TRBD2. Germline V gene data show CDR1 as SGHTA and CDR2 as FQGNSA. This CDR3 comprises 16 residues. Unmatched junction bases numbered 11, after V lost 4 bases and J lost 6 bases. In DNA, the CDR3 is TGTGCCAGCAGCTCCTTTAGCGGGATCGTCTCCAATGAGCAGTTCTTC. Translation gives CASSSFSGIVSNEQFF. Full variable domain (rest looked up from reference TRBV7-2 and TRBJ2-1): GAGVSQSPSNKVTEKGKDVELRCDPISGHTALYWYRQSLGQGLEFLIYFQGNSAPDKSGLPSDRFSAERTGGSVSTLTIQRTQQEDSAVYLCASSSFSGIVSNEQFFGPGTRLTVL.

This sequence joins TRBV6-1 and TRBJ2-3; D is ambiguous. The CDR3 loop spans 16 amino acids. Trimming pared 6 bases from V and 0 bases from J, leaving 16 bases between. Germline CDR1 reads MNHNS; CDR2 reads SASEGT. This chain's CDR3 is CASRPPGLLSTDTQYF. The CDR3 DNA follows: TGTGCCAGCAGGCCGCCCGGTCTGCTAAGCACAGATACGCAGTATTTT.

The chain is built from TRBV25-1 and TRBJ2-5; D uncertain. V was pared by 4 bases and J by 0 bases, with 6 bases between. CDR3 size: 13 residues. Per the germline V gene, CDR1 is MGHDK and CDR2 is SYGVNS. CDR3 in amino acids: CASSAANQETQYF. The CDR3 bases are TGTGCCAGCAGTGCGGCAAACCAAGAGACCCAGTACTTC.